Here is one T cell receptor beta chain with its context. Amplified regions were TCR beta CDR3 sequences from RNA transcripts. First-round RT-PCR of the TCR CDR3 relied on the HTBI primer set. Via MiXCR, TCRdb re-called the multiplex PCR reads, giving one row per CDR3 protein. The sample shows more than 650,000 distinct CDR3 sequences, around 15% of them seen only once. V was cut by 3 bases and J by 4 bases, with 5 bases left in between. The CDR3 has 12 residues. Germline assignment: CDR1 LNHDA and CDR2 SQIVND (reference sequence). The data are from a study of T cells in Graves' hyperthyroidism and ophthalmopathy.

This TCR came from a woman aged 18 to 35 with Graves' hyperthyroidism. This rearrangement joins TRBV19 to TRBJ2-3; D is unresolved. Sequencing was carried out using blood. The CDR3 DNA is TGTGCCAGTAGTATTATAGCAGATACGCAGTATTTT. Its protein is CASSIIADTQYF.